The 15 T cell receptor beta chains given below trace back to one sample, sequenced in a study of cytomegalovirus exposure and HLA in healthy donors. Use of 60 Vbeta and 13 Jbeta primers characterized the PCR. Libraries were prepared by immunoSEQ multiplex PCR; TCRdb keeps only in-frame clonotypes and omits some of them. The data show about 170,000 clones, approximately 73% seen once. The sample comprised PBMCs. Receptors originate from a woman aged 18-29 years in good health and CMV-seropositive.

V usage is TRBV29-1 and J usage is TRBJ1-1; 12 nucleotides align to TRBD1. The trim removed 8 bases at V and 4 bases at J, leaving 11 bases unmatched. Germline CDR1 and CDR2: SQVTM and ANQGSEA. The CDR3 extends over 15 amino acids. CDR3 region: CSTWDRGRRSTEAFF. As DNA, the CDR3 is TGCAGCACATGGGACAGGGGGCGCCGAAGCACTGAAGCTTTCTTT.

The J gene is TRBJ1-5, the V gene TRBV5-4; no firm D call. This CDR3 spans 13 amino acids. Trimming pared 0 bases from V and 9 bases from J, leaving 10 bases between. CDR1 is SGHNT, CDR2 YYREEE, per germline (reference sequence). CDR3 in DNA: TGTGCCAGCAGCTTGGACCCGGCAGGGCCCCAGCATTTT. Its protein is CASSLDPAGPQHF.

CDR3 in amino acids: CASSVEMGGGGGDTQYF. As DNA, the CDR3 is TGTGCCAGCAGCGTAGAAATGGGAGGGGGGGGCGGAGATACGCAGTATTTT. The chain carries TRBV9 and TRBJ2-3; D may be TRBD2 (7 bases). The CDR3 covers 17 residues. V was pared by 0 bases and J by 5 bases, with 19 bases between. Per germline, CDR1 SGDLS and CDR2 YYNGEE.

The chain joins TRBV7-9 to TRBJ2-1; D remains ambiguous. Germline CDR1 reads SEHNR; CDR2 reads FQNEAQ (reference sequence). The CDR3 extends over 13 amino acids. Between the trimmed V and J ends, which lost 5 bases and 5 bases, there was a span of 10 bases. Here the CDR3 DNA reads TGTGCCAGCAGCCTACCCTTTGACAATGAGCAGTTCTTC. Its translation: CASSLPFDNEQFF.

The chain's CDR3 is CASSLELAGGPDEQFF. DNA of the CDR3: TGTGCCAGCAGCTTAGAACTAGCGGGGGGCCCCGATGAGCAGTTCTTC. V usage is TRBV5-8 and J usage is TRBJ2-1, with TRBD2 matching over 12 bases. Germline V lookup: CDR1 SGHTS, CDR2 YDEGEE. The CDR3 has 16 residues. The V segment lost 2 bases and the J segment 8 bases; nucleotides outside the gene matches: 8.

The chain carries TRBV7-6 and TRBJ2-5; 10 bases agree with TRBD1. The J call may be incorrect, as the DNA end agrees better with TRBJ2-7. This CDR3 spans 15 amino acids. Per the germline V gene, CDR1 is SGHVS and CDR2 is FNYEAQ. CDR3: CASSPNPGQGHEQYF. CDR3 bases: TGTGCCAGCAGCCCAAACCCGGGACAGGGGCACGAGCAGTACTTC.

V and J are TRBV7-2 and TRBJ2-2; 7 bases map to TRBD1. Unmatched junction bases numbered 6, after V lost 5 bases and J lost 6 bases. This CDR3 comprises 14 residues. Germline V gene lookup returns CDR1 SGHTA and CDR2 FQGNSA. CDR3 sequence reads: CASSIHQGAGELFF. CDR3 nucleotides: TGTGCCAGCAGCATACACCAGGGGGCCGGGGAGCTGTTTTTT.

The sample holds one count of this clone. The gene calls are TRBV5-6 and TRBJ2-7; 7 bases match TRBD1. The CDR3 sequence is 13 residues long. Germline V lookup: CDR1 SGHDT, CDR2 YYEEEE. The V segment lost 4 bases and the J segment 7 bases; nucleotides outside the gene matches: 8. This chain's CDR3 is CASSLTGVSEQYF. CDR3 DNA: TGTGCCAGCAGCCTTACAGGGGTCAGTGAGCAGTACTTC.

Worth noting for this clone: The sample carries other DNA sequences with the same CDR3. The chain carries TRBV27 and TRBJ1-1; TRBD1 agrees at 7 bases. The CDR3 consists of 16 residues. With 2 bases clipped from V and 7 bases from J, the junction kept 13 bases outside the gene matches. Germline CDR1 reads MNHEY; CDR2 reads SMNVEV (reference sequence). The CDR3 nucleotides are TGTGCCAGCAGTTTAGCCGTTAATCCCAGGGGGAGTGAAGCTTTCTTT. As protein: CASSLAVNPRGSEAFF.

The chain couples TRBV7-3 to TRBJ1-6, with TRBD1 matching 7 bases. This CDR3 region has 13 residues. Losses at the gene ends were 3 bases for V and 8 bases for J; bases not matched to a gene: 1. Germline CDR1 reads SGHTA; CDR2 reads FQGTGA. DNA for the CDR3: TGTGCCAGCAGCTTCGACAGGGATTCACCCCTCCACTTT. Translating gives CASSFDRDSPLHF.

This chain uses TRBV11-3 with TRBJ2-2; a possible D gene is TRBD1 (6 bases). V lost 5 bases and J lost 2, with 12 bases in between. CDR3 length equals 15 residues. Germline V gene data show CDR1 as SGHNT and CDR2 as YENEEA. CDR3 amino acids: CASSDWDTNTGELFF. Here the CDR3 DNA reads TGTGCCAGCAGCGATTGGGACACCAACACCGGGGAGCTGTTTTTT.

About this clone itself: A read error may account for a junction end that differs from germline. The CDR3 DNA reads TGTGCCAGCAGCTTGTTACAGGGGGCAAAATCGAACACTGAAACTTTCTTT. It specifies CASSLLQGAKSNTETFF. The genes are TRBV5-6 and TRBJ1-1; 9 bases fit TRBD1. Germline V gene sequence: CDR1 SGHDT, CDR2 YYEEEE. The CDR3 runs 17 residues.

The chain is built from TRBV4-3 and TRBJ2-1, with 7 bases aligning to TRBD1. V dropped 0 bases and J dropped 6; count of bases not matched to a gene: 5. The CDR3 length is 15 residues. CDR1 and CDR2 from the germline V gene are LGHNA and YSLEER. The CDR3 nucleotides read TGCGCCAGCAGCCAAGAGGATCACAGGGGCAATGAGCAGTTCTTC. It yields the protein CASSQEDHRGNEQFF.

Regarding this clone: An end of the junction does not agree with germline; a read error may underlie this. The CDR3 nucleotides are TGTGCTAGCAGCGTCGGACAGGGAAGCTCCTACGAGCAGTACTTC. Translating gives CASSVGQGSSYEQYF. This chain uses TRBV7-7 with TRBJ2-7; the match to TRBD1 covers 8 bases. The V gene's germline CDR1 is SSHAT and CDR2 FNYEAQ (reference sequence). The CDR3 loop spans 15 amino acids.

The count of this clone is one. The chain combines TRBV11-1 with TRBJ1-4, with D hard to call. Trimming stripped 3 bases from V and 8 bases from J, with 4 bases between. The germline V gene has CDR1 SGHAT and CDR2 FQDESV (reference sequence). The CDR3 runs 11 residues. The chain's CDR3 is CASSFGEKLFF. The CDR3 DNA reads TGTGCCAGCAGCTTCGGGGAAAAACTGTTTTTT.